Shown below are 22 T cell receptor beta chains from a single sample sequenced in a study of cytomegalovirus exposure and HLA in healthy donors. The PCR ran on 60 Vbeta and 13 Jbeta primers. Data came from immunoSEQ multiplex PCR; TCRdb stores just in-frame clones and leaves some out. Of 110,000 or so clones listed, under 85% were seen once; the top ten hold around 5.5%. Material: PBMCs. All receptors derive from a man aged 18 to 29 in good health and CMV-seropositive.

V usage is TRBV5-6 and J usage is TRBJ1-2; D gene uncertain. Looked up from germline, CDR1 is SGHDT and CDR2 is YYEEEE. The CDR3 is 12 amino acids. Trimming removed 4 bases at V and 5 bases at J, with 9 bases between. CDR3 DNA: TGTGCCAGCAGCCCGACCGGGTATGGCTACACCTTC. It encodes CASSPTGYGYTF.

The chain combines TRBV4-1 with TRBJ2-3; tentatively, D is TRBD2 (6 bases). The V end lost 4 bases, the J end lost 0 bases, and 14 bases lay between the germline ends. The CDR3 is 16 residues long. Germline V gene data show CDR1 as MGHRA and CDR2 as YSYEKL. CDR3 region: CASSRPGLTSTDTQYF. The CDR3 DNA is TGCGCCAGCAGCCGTCCGGGACTCACTAGCACAGATACGCAGTATTTT.

This clone was seen a few times. A junction boundary mismatches the germline segment, possibly from a read error. This rearrangement joins TRBV7-9 to TRBJ1-2; perhaps TRBD1 as D (5 bases). Germline V gene data show CDR1 as SEHNR and CDR2 as FQNEAQ (reference sequence). This CDR3 spans 12 amino acids. The CDR3 DNA sequence: TGTTCCAGCAGCTTAGGGGCGGGGGGCTACACCTTC. It yields the protein CSSSLGAGGYTF.

This rearrangement joins TRBV6-5 to TRBJ2-7, with D unclear. This CDR3 has 14 amino acids. From germline, CDR1 is MNHEY and CDR2 SVGAGI. V dropped 9 bases and J dropped 3 bases, with 18 bases sitting between them. The CDR3 here is CASQRSRTNYEQYF. CDR3 nucleotide sequence: TGTGCCAGTCAGCGTTCACGTACCAACTACGAGCAGTACTTC.

The chain links TRBV11-2 to TRBJ1-1; TRBD1 aligns across 7 bases. With 3 bases clipped from V and 5 bases from J, the junction kept 12 bases outside the gene matches. Germline V gene lookup returns CDR1 SGHAT and CDR2 FQNNGV. The CDR3 runs to 16 residues. CDR3 in amino acids: CASSFTLAGGGTEAFF. CDR3 DNA: TGTGCCAGCAGCTTCACCCTGGCAGGGGGTGGGACTGAAGCTTTCTTT.

The chain uses TRBV29-1 and TRBJ2-7; tentative D call: TRBD1 (5 bases). Looked up from germline, CDR1 is SQVTM and CDR2 is ANQGSEA. CDR3 length equals 13 residues. The V and J ends lost 0 bases and 5 bases respectively, with 11 bases between them. The CDR3 coding sequence is TGCAGCGTTGAAGAGGGGCCCGCGGACGAGCAGTACTTC. Residues: CSVEEGPADEQYF.

The chain employs TRBV11-2 and TRBJ2-4; 7 bases fit TRBD2. There are 15 residues in the CDR3. Losses at the gene ends were 2 bases for V and 1 base for J; bases not matched to a gene: 2. Germline V gene sequence: CDR1 SGHAT, CDR2 FQNNGV. CDR3 sequence: CASSLSGGAKNIQYF. Written as DNA, the CDR3 is TGTGCCAGCAGCTTATCCGGGGGGGCCAAAAACATTCAGTACTTC. Supplemented by reference TRBV11-2 and TRBJ2-4, the full variable domain reads EAGVAQSPRYKIIEKRQSVAFWCNPISGHATLYWYQQILGQGPKLLIQFQNNGVVDDSQLPKDRFSAERLKGVDSTLKIQPAKLEDSAVYLCASSLSGGAKNIQYFGAGTRLSVL.

This sequence joins TRBV18 and TRBJ1-5; TRBD1 agrees at 7 bases. This CDR3 has 16 residues. V lost 4 bases to trimming and J lost 6 bases; unmatched junction nucleotides: 12. The V gene's germline CDR1 is KGHSH and CDR2 LQKENI. CDR3 loop: CASSREQGLMGQPQHF. The CDR3 nucleotides read TGTGCCAGCTCACGGGAACAGGGGCTGATGGGTCAGCCCCAGCATTTT.

The DNA for the CDR3 is TGCGCCAGCAGCACTTACCCGAACACTGAAGCTTTCTTT. As protein: CASSTYPNTEAFF. The chain carries TRBV5-1 and TRBJ1-1; D ambiguous. Per the germline V gene, CDR1 is SGHRS and CDR2 is YFSETQ. CDR3 length: 13 amino acids. Deletions cut 4 bases from V and 1 base from J, with 8 bases between.

V usage is TRBV6-5 and J usage is TRBJ1-4, with D uncertain. CDR1 MNHEY and CDR2 SVGAGI come from the germline V gene. Trimming removed 4 bases from V and 7 bases from J, with 7 bases in between. The CDR3 runs 12 residues. This CDR3 reads CASSSLGEKLFF. In DNA form, the CDR3 reads TGTGCCAGCAGTTCCCTAGGTGAAAAACTGTTTTTT.

This chain links TRBV28 with TRBJ1-1; tentative D call: TRBD1 (6 bases). There are 14 residues in the CDR3. Germline CDR1 is MDHEN and CDR2 is SYDVKM. Trimming took 5 bases from V and 4 from J, leaving 14 bases between them. The CDR3 sequence: CASSPLTGITEAFF. For the CDR3, the DNA is TGTGCCAGCAGTCCCCTTACAGGGATCACTGAAGCTTTCTTT.

V is TRBV5-4 and J is TRBJ1-5, with 7 bases matching TRBD1. Per the germline V gene, CDR1 is SGHNT and CDR2 is YYREEE (reference sequence). The CDR3 is made up of 14 amino acids. J lost 2 bases, V lost 4 bases, and 3 bases had no gene match. The CDR3 sequence: CASSDRDGNQPQHF. CDR3 nucleotides: TGTGCCAGCAGCGACAGGGACGGCAATCAGCCCCAGCATTTT.

The rearrangement links TRBV9 to TRBJ1-4; 7 positions agree with TRBD1. Germline lookup yields CDR1 SGDLS and CDR2 YYNGEE. Losses at the gene ends were 3 bases for V and 4 bases for J; bases not matched to a gene: 9. This CDR3 has 16 residues. CDR3 nucleotide sequence: TGTGCCAGCAGCGGAGACCTAGGGACAGTTAATGAAAAACTGTTTTTT. Translated: CASSGDLGTVNEKLFF.

The chain employs TRBV5-1 and TRBJ2-7, with TRBD1 identical over 10 bases. V lost 0 bases, J lost 2 bases, and 5 bases stayed unmatched. Germline V gene sequence: CDR1 SGHRS, CDR2 YFSETQ. The CDR3 sequence is 16 residues long. The CDR3 region is CASSLGGTGVAYEQYF. In nucleotides, the CDR3 is TGCGCCAGCAGCTTGGGTGGGACAGGGGTGGCCTACGAGCAGTACTTC.

This clone occurred a few times. The chain combines TRBV7-2 with TRBJ1-1; no reliable D call. Germline loops: CDR1 SGHTA, CDR2 FQGNSA. The CDR3 is 13 amino acids. V dropped 2 bases and J dropped 7 bases, with 11 bases sitting between them. CDR3 DNA sequence: TGTGCCAGCAGCTTAACGGGGTATAATGAAGCTTTCTTT. Translated: CASSLTGYNEAFF.

The V call is TRBV2, the J call TRBJ2-5, with 14 positions matching TRBD2. CDR3 size: 17 residues. The V gene end was trimmed by 7 bases and the J gene end by 5 bases; junction bases not matched to a gene: 12. Germline V lookup: CDR1 SNHLY, CDR2 FYNNEI. CDR3 coding DNA: TGTGCCAGCAAAGAGGGGGGACTAGCGGGAGCTAGGGAGACCCAGTACTTC. This translates into CASKEGGLAGARETQYF.

The chain joins TRBV27 to TRBJ2-5; the D is unclear. Trimming took 1 base from V and 3 from J, leaving 9 bases between them. CDR3 length: 14 residues. Germline assignment: CDR1 MNHEY and CDR2 SMNVEV (reference sequence). This CDR3 reads CASSLYAQKETQYF. The CDR3, as DNA: TGTGCCAGCAGTTTATATGCTCAGAAAGAGACCCAGTACTTC.

This chain connects TRBV5-6 to TRBJ2-3; 7 nucleotides agree with TRBD1. Germline CDR1 SGHDT, CDR2 YYEEEE. The V and J ends lost 3 bases and 3 bases, in that order; junction bases with no gene match: 7. The CDR3 extends over 15 amino acids. The CDR3: CASSYDRVGTDTQYF. The CDR3, as DNA: TGTGCCAGCAGCTATGACAGGGTTGGTACAGATACGCAGTATTTT.

The genes are TRBV7-9 and TRBJ2-5; tentatively, D is TRBD2 (5 bases). V was clipped by 1 base and J by 2 bases, with 11 bases between them. Germline CDR1 is SEHNR and CDR2 is FQNEAQ (reference sequence). The CDR3 runs 15 residues. CDR3 in amino acids: CASSLVPGVQETQYF. The CDR3 DNA reads as TGTGCCAGCAGCTTAGTCCCCGGGGTACAAGAGACCCAGTACTTC. Full variable domain (rest looked up from reference TRBV7-9 and TRBJ2-5): DTGVSQNPRHKITKRGQNVTFRCDPISEHNRLYWYRQTLGQGPEFLTYFQNEAQLEKSRLLSDRFSAERPKGSFSTLEIQRTEQGDSAMYLCASSLVPGVQETQYFGPGTRLLVL.

The chain combines TRBV27 with TRBJ2-1; D call uncertain. Germline V lookup: CDR1 MNHEY, CDR2 SMNVEV (reference sequence). The CDR3 sequence is 14 residues long. Trimming cost V 3 bases and J 4 bases, with 10 bases left between them. CDR3 amino acids: CASSLQDIYNEQFF. CDR3 nucleotide sequence: TGTGCCAGCAGTTTGCAGGATATTTACAATGAGCAGTTCTTC.

Note on this clone: The junction does not match germline at one end; this may be a read error. This rearrangement joins TRBV18 to TRBJ2-6; possible D gene TRBD1, 5 bases. CDR1 is KGHSH and CDR2 is LQKENI in the germline V gene. The CDR3 runs 16 residues. As DNA, the CDR3 is TGTGCCAGCTCACCCGACAGAGGCTCTGGGGCCAACGGCCTGACTTTC. Translating gives CASSPDRGSGANGLTF.

The chain joins TRBV29-1 to TRBJ2-1; possibly TRBD2 for D (5 bases). The CDR3 is made up of 11 amino acids. V lost 7 bases and J 10 bases, leaving 14 bases between the germline ends. The V gene's germline CDR1 is SQVTM and CDR2 ANQGSEA. Here the CDR3 DNA reads TGCAGCGCCGGACTTGTGGTAGAGCAGTTCTTC. It encodes CSAGLVVEQFF.